The present entry profiles one T cell receptor beta chain with its context. TCR beta CDR3 regions were amplified from RNA transcripts. HTBI primers were employed in a first-round RT-PCR of the TCR CDR3. TCRdb redid the calling of the multiplex PCR reads with MiXCR, one entry per CDR3 protein. The repertoire holds approximately 690,000 distinct CDR3 sequences, more than 14% seen once, with under 15% in the top ten. Trimming cost V 4 bases and J 2 bases, with 16 bases left between them. The CDR3 runs to 16 residues. Ophthalmopathy patients had moderate-to-severe active disease, CAS ≥3, NOSPECS ≥4, and disease duration under 3 months. Reasons for excluding patients were uncontrolled infection, other autoimmune disease, pregnancy or lactation. These data originate in a study of T cells in Graves' hyperthyroidism and ophthalmopathy.

The V and J genes are TRBV12-3 or TRBV12-4 and TRBJ2-3; D is unresolved. This receptor was identified in a woman between 45 and 65 years old with Graves' ophthalmopathy. Sequenced: blood. CDR3 sequence (DNA): TGTGCCAGCAGTTCCGACTCTGAAAGACTCACAGATACGCAGTATTTT. Protein sequence: CASSSDSERLTDTQYF.